The 19 T cell receptor beta chains given below trace back to one sample, sequenced in a study of blood T cell repertoires in COVID-19. Clones were sequenced by immunoSEQ multiplex PCR, and TCRdb holds only the in-frame ones, with some missing. The table records about 180,000 clones, approximately 88% of them present only once. Sequencing used peripheral blood. The receptor set was obtained from a woman aged 25 to 39 with acute or convalescent COVID-19.

The chain joins TRBV28 to TRBJ2-7; perhaps TRBD1 as D (6 bases). Deletions cut 5 bases from V and 7 bases from J, with 15 bases between. There are 13 residues in the CDR3. The germline V gene encodes CDR1 MDHEN and CDR2 SYDVKM. The CDR3 reads CASSLTGTREQYF. The CDR3 DNA reads TGTGCCAGCAGTCTTACCGGGACACGTGAGCAGTACTTC.

The V call is TRBV7-2, the J call TRBJ1-2; D is ambiguous. Trimming stripped 5 bases from V and 7 bases from J, with 17 bases between. The CDR3 is 14 residues long. CDR1 is SGHTA and CDR2 is FQGNSA in the germline V gene. The CDR3 DNA follows: TGTGCCAGCAGCACCACGTCGCGGGCGGTTGGCTACACCTTC. Its protein is CASSTTSRAVGYTF.

This clone was counted once. The chain joins TRBV27 to TRBJ2-1; 8 bases match TRBD2. The germline CDR1 and CDR2 sequences are MNHEY and SMNVEV (reference sequence). CDR3 length: 15 amino acids. Trimming at V came to 5 bases and at J to 8 bases, leaving 11 bases not matched to a gene. The CDR3 DNA reads as TGTGCCAGCAGTCCGACTAGCGTTGGAATCGATGAGCAGTTCTTC. Its protein product is CASSPTSVGIDEQFF.

This clone was seen once. The chain joins TRBV5-1 to TRBJ2-4; D is ambiguous. There are 14 residues in the CDR3. Germline assignment: CDR1 SGHRS and CDR2 YFSETQ. Trimming took off 4 bases at V and 6 bases at J, with 14 bases between the two ends. The CDR3: CASSPPNEVNIQYF. The CDR3 region has the DNA TGCGCCAGCAGCCCGCCGAATGAGGTAAACATTCAGTACTTC.

This chain's CDR3 is CASTGTGSSGANVLTF. The CDR3 nucleotides are TGTGCCAGTACGGGGACAGGGAGCTCTGGGGCCAACGTCCTGACTTTC. J is TRBJ2-6 and V is TRBV19, with 9 bases matching TRBD1. Germline V lookup: CDR1 LNHDA, CDR2 SQIVND (reference sequence). Germline trimming cut 7 bases from V and 0 bases from J; bases unmatched to any gene: 4. The CDR3 length is 16 residues.

The J gene is TRBJ2-7, the V gene TRBV2; 12 bases are shared with TRBD2. Germline V gene data show CDR1 as SNHLY and CDR2 as FYNNEI. The CDR3 is 15 residues long. The J segment lost 3 bases and the V segment lost 10 bases, leaving 10 bases of the junction unmatched. The CDR3 DNA reads as TGTGCCACTAGCCTTGGACTAGCGGGGAACTACGAGCAGTACTTC. As protein: CATSLGLAGNYEQYF.

The rearrangement links TRBV6-5 to TRBJ2-1, with a tentative D call TRBD1 (6 bases). Germline lookup yields CDR1 MNHEY and CDR2 SVGAGI. V dropped 10 bases and J dropped 7 bases, with 17 bases sitting between them. This CDR3 is built from 13 residues. CDR3 coding DNA: TGTGCCACCCAACCGTATCAGGGGAATGAGCAGTTCTTC. As protein: CATQPYQGNEQFF.

This clone occurred a few times. The chain combines TRBV5-6 with TRBJ1-5; no reliable D call. V was cut by 1 base and J by 6 bases, with 8 bases left in between. Germline assignment: CDR1 SGHDT and CDR2 YYEEEE. There are 13 residues in the CDR3. CDR3 nucleotides: TGTGCCAGCAGCTTGTTCCGGGGTCAGCCCCAGCATTTT. It codes for CASSLFRGQPQHF.

The V call is TRBV19, the J call TRBJ2-3; D is undetermined. The CDR3 covers 14 residues. CDR1 and CDR2 (germline): LNHDA, SQIVND (reference sequence). Trimming cost V 0 bases and J 4 bases, with 8 bases left between them. The CDR3 reads CASSIDIVADTQYF. DNA for the CDR3: TGTGCCAGTAGTATAGATATAGTAGCAGATACGCAGTATTTT.

The chain is built from TRBV11-2 and TRBJ2-7; D call uncertain. The CDR3 runs 12 residues. The V end lost 0 bases, the J end lost 6 bases, and 6 bases lay between the germline ends. The germline gives CDR1 SGHAT, CDR2 FQNNGV. The CDR3 spells CASSLDPVEQYF. CDR3 DNA sequence: TGTGCCAGCAGCTTAGATCCTGTCGAGCAGTACTTC.

J is TRBJ1-1 and V is TRBV6-6, with 10 bases lining up with TRBD1. The V segment lost 4 bases and the J segment 4 bases; nucleotides outside the gene matches: 9. Per germline, CDR1 MNHNY and CDR2 SVGAGI (reference sequence). The CDR3 contains 16 residues. CDR3 nucleotide sequence: TGTGCCAGCAGTTCCGGGACAGGGGTTCGGGGCACTGAAGCTTTCTTT. Protein: CASSSGTGVRGTEAFF.

The J gene is TRBJ2-7, the V gene TRBV11-3, with TRBD2 matching 11 bases. The CDR3 loop spans 15 amino acids. CDR1 SGHNT and CDR2 YENEEA come from the germline V gene. Germline trimming cut 2 bases from V and 3 bases from J; bases unmatched to any gene: 3. The CDR3 DNA sequence: TGTGCCAGCAGCTTAAGGGGGACTAGCGGCTACGAGCAGTACTTC. Its translation is CASSLRGTSGYEQYF.

This clone was observed a single time. V is TRBV24-1 and J is TRBJ1-5; D gene unclear. Between the trimmed V and J ends, which lost 4 bases and 5 bases, there was a span of 8 bases. Germline V gene lookup returns CDR1 KGHDR and CDR2 SFDVKD. The CDR3 is 13 amino acids. The CDR3 region has the DNA TGTGCCACCAGTGACCGACTTGATCAGCCCCAGCATTTT. Its protein product is CATSDRLDQPQHF.

V usage is TRBV12-3 or TRBV12-4 and J usage is TRBJ2-7, with a weak D call TRBD1 (5 bases). The CDR3 totals 13 residues. The V and J ends lost 3 bases and 6 bases respectively, with 12 bases between them. CDR3 in DNA: TGTGCCAGCAGTTTCGTCCAGGGCGGCGAGCAGTACTTC. This gives the protein CASSFVQGGEQYF.

The chain joins TRBV5-3 to TRBJ1-2; D gene unclear. TRBV5-3 is classed as an ORF, of uncertain function. The CDR3 is 14 amino acids. Trimming took 2 bases from V and 0 from J, leaving 8 bases between them. The CDR3 nucleotides read TGTGCCAGAAGCTTTGTTGCAGCTAACTATGGCTACACCTTC. This translates into CARSFVAANYGYTF.

This chain links TRBV20-1 with TRBJ2-1; D remains unclear. The CDR3 loop spans 13 amino acids. Germline-derived CDR1 and CDR2 are DFQATT and SNEGSKA (reference sequence). Trimming removed 3 bases at V and 0 bases at J, with 6 bases between. This chain's CDR3 is CSASTYSYNEQFF. For the CDR3, the DNA is TGCAGTGCTAGTACTTACTCCTACAATGAGCAGTTCTTC.

This clone was observed once. The chain recombines TRBV15 with TRBJ2-7; 9 bases are shared with TRBD2. The V and J ends lost 8 bases and 6 bases, in that order; junction bases with no gene match: 8. The CDR3 loop spans 13 amino acids. Germline V gives CDR1 LNHNV, CDR2 YYDKDF (reference sequence). The CDR3 bases are TGTGCCACCGCTTTACTAGCGGGTCTCGAGCAGTACTTC. This encodes CATALLAGLEQYF.

V usage is TRBV6-5 and J usage is TRBJ1-1, with D uncertain. V was shortened by 8 bases and J by 6 bases, with 10 bases between the two germline ends. This CDR3 is 11 amino acids long. Per germline, CDR1 MNHEY and CDR2 SVGAGI. CDR3 in DNA: TGTGCCAGCCTTTTGGGCTCTGAAGCTTTCTTT. Its protein is CASLLGSEAFF.

The chain employs TRBV29-1 and TRBJ1-5; D unresolved. The CDR3 sequence is 12 residues long. Germline CDR1 and CDR2: SQVTM and ANQGSEA. V was cut by 4 bases and J by 4 bases, with 8 bases left in between. This CDR3 reads CSVGDVNQPQHF. The CDR3 DNA reads as TGCAGCGTTGGAGACGTTAATCAGCCCCAGCATTTT. The variable domain in full, completed from reference TRBV29-1 and TRBJ1-5, reads SAVISQKPSRDICQRGTSLTIQCQVDSQVTMMFWYRQQPGQSLTLIATANQGSEATYESGFVIDKFPISRPNLTFSTLTVSNMSPEDSSIYLCSVGDVNQPQHFGDGTRLSIL.